The 31 T cell receptor beta chains below all came from one sample that was sequenced in a study of CD8 T cells in ankylosing spondylitis (dated by TCRdb to the late 2010s). Preparation of the library involved 5' RACE. Reads for this sample came from an Illumina HiSeq 2500. TCRdb reran the public reads through fastp at Q25 and MiXCR, keeping productive beta chains. All rows with the same CDR3 protein become a single entry with the most common DNA and genes. Recorded for this sample are some 200,000 distinct CDR3 sequences; 15% to 20% of them occurred a single time. Clones ranked in the top ten supply around 4% of the sample. The specimen was blood, either unsorted or a sorted T cell fraction (not recorded which). These receptors were collected from a male donor under 30 with ankylosing spondylitis or in good health (not recorded which). Donor details come from another sample of the same person, matched by shared clones.

The table lists this clonotype with many counts. This chain links TRBV29-1 with TRBJ2-6; 12 positions match TRBD1. CDR1 and CDR2 from the germline V gene are SQVTM and ANQGSEA. Trimming removed 4 bases from V and 3 bases from J; junction bases left unmatched: 7. This CDR3 is built from 17 residues. The CDR3 DNA is TGCAGCGTTGCGCCGGGACAGGGGGCTGTTGGGGCCAACGTCCTGACTTTC. It codes for CSVAPGQGAVGANVLTF. Supplemented by reference TRBV29-1 and TRBJ2-6, the full variable domain reads SAVISQKPSRDICQRGTSLTIQCQVDSQVTMMFWYRQQPGQSLTLIATANQGSEATYESGFVIDKFPISRPNLTFSTLTVSNMSPEDSSIYLCSVAPGQGAVGANVLTFGAGSRLTVL.

The rearrangement links TRBV15 to TRBJ1-5; unclear D gene. The CDR3 contains 14 residues. CDR1 is LNHNV and CDR2 is YYDKDF in the germline V gene (reference sequence). V was trimmed by 3 bases and J by 0 bases, leaving 6 bases between them. CDR3: CATSRSDSNQPQHF. The CDR3 nucleotides read TGTGCCACCAGCAGGTCGGATAGCAATCAGCCCCAGCATTTT.

In its sample, this clonotype was seen many times. This chain joins TRBV5-1 and TRBJ2-2, with D perhaps matching TRBD1 (5 bases). CDR1 is SGHRS, CDR2 YFSETQ, per germline. Deletions cut 2 bases from V and 6 bases from J, with 8 bases between. The CDR3 has 13 residues. CDR3 amino acids: CASSFSGPGELFF. The CDR3 region has the DNA TGCGCCAGCAGCTTCTCAGGGCCCGGGGAGCTGTTTTTT.

This clonotype was detected many times. J is TRBJ2-1 and V is TRBV4-1; 10 nucleotides agree with TRBD2. The CDR3 is made up of 16 amino acids. Trimming at V came to 0 bases and at J to 3 bases, leaving 2 bases not matched to a gene. From germline, CDR1 is MGHRA and CDR2 YSYEKL. The CDR3 is CASSQEAGGYYNEQFF. CDR3 in DNA: TGCGCCAGCAGCCAAGAAGCGGGAGGGTACTACAATGAGCAGTTCTTC.

This clonotype has just a few counts. The rearrangement uses TRBV6-1 and TRBJ2-7; D unresolved. CDR3 length: 13 amino acids. Deletions cut 1 base from V and 2 bases from J, with 6 bases between. Germline loops: CDR1 MNHNS, CDR2 SASEGT. CDR3 region: CASSEGPPYEQYV. The CDR3, as DNA: TGTGCCAGCAGTGAAGGGCCCCCCTACGAGCAGTACGTC.

This clonotype was picked up many times. The DNA for the CDR3 is TGTGCCAGCAGCTTAGGAGGCCGCGACATTCAGTACTTC. Translating it yields CASSLGGRDIQYF. The genes are TRBV11-1 and TRBJ2-4, with unresolved D. Germline V lookup: CDR1 SGHAT, CDR2 FQDESV (reference sequence). The CDR3 sequence is 13 residues long. V lost 1 base and J lost 8, with 9 bases in between.

The rearrangement uses TRBV20-1 and TRBJ2-1; no reliable D call. CDR1 is DFQATT, CDR2 SNEGSKA, per germline (reference sequence). The CDR3 loop spans 16 amino acids. V was cut by 1 base and J by 7 bases, with 20 bases left in between. The CDR3 DNA sequence: TGCAGTGCTAGAGTTTACCCTACCGGGCTGGAAAATGAGCAGTTCTTC. Protein product: CSARVYPTGLENEQFF.

The chain has TRBV19 and TRBJ2-2, with D tentatively TRBD2 (5 bases). Trimming took 4 bases from V and 1 from J, leaving 10 bases between them. This CDR3 is built from 15 residues. Germline assignment: CDR1 LNHDA and CDR2 SQIVND (reference sequence). As DNA, the CDR3 is TGTGCCAGTAGTAGTAAGCGGCAGAACACCGGGGAGCTGTTTTTT. Translating it yields CASSSKRQNTGELFF.

This clonotype was observed at least ten times. The junction departs from the called germline gene at one end, perhaps through a read error. The chain links TRBV5-1 to TRBJ2-2, with TRBD1 matching 7 bases. This CDR3 is built from 17 residues. Germline assignment: CDR1 SGHRS and CDR2 YFSETQ. The CDR3 bases are TGCGCCAGCAGCGTAGGAAGGGACAGTAAGAACGCCGGGGAGCTGTTTTTT. It translates to CASSVGRDSKNAGELFF. The full variable domain, completed using reference TRBV5-1 and TRBJ2-2, is KAGVTQTPRYLIKTRGQQVTLSCSPISGHRSVSWYQQTPGQGLQFLFEYFSETQRNKGNFPGRFSGRQFSNSRSEMNVSTLELGDSALYLCASSVGRDSKNAGELFFGEGSRLTVL.

There are many counts of this clonotype. The chain recombines TRBV24-1 with TRBJ2-3, with 8 bases fitting TRBD2. The V gene's germline CDR1 is KGHDR and CDR2 SFDVKD. CDR3 size: 19 residues. Trimming cost V 2 bases and J 4 bases; bases outside gene matches: 16. CDR3 nucleotide sequence: TGTGCCACCAGTGATTCCGGGATTGAAGCGGGAGAAGTTCCAGATACGCAGTATTTT. Encoded protein: CATSDSGIEAGEVPDTQYF.

Many counts were recorded for this clonotype. The chain joins TRBV4-1 to TRBJ2-1; TRBD2 matches 10 bases. This CDR3 is built from 16 residues. Germline loops: CDR1 MGHRA, CDR2 YSYEKL. Trimming removed 0 bases from V and 9 bases from J; junction bases left unmatched: 8. The CDR3, as DNA: TGCGCCAGCAGCCAAGAGAAAGCGGGAGGGGCGCCTGAGCAGTTCTTC. Its translation: CASSQEKAGGAPEQFF.

This clonotype was observed many times. V usage is TRBV11-3 and J usage is TRBJ2-2, with a possible D match to TRBD2 (8 bases). Germline V CDR1 and CDR2: SGHNT, YENEEA. V was shortened by 8 bases and J by 0 bases, with 22 bases between the two germline ends. This CDR3 has 18 residues. The CDR3 sequence is CASRGGQPTGPNTGELFF. The DNA of the CDR3 is TGTGCCAGCCGGGGGGGACAGCCGACCGGTCCGAACACCGGGGAGCTGTTTTTT.

This clonotype has ten or more counts. The CDR3 DNA sequence: TGTGCCAGCAGCTCTACTAACACCGGGGAGCTGTTTTTT. It codes for CASSSTNTGELFF. The V call is TRBV9, the J call TRBJ2-2; no firm D call. The CDR3 sequence is 13 residues long. CDR1 and CDR2 from the germline V gene are SGDLS and YYNGEE. Trimming shortened V by 4 bases and J by 2 bases, and 6 bases separated the two germline ends.

This clonotype was recorded many times. The V call is TRBV29-1, the J call TRBJ1-3; D possibly corresponds to TRBD1 (6 bases). Germline V lookup: CDR1 SQVTM, CDR2 ANQGSEA. This CDR3 contains 14 residues. Trimming pared 2 bases from V and 4 bases from J, leaving 12 bases between. CDR3 in amino acids: CSVEHRVSGNTIYF. The DNA of the CDR3 is TGCAGCGTTGAACACAGGGTTTCAGGAAACACCATATATTTT.

This clonotype came up many times. The chain is built from TRBV7-9 and TRBJ2-2; tentative D call: TRBD1 (5 bases). Trimming removed 7 bases from V and 7 bases from J, with 7 bases in between. The CDR3 has 11 amino acids. Germline assignment: CDR1 SEHNR and CDR2 FQNEAQ (reference sequence). This CDR3 reads CASNTGGELFF. Here the CDR3 DNA reads TGTGCCAGCAATACAGGCGGGGAGCTGTTTTTT.

This clonotype has at least ten counts. DNA of the CDR3: TGTGCCAGCAGTTTAGCGGCGGCAGGCTCCTACGAGCAGTACTTC. Its protein is CASSLAAAGSYEQYF. The V and J genes are TRBV12-3 or TRBV12-4 and TRBJ2-7; no definite D call. V was shortened by 0 bases and J by 0 bases, with 9 bases between the two germline ends. CDR3 size: 15 residues.

The chain combines TRBV20-1 with TRBJ2-3; TRBD2 agrees at 11 bases. CDR1 is DFQATT and CDR2 is SNEGSKA in the germline V gene (reference sequence). The CDR3 is 15 residues long. V lost 5 bases to trimming and J lost 2 bases; unmatched junction nucleotides: 6. The CDR3 bases are TGCAGTGCTTCCGGGACTAGCGGCTACACAGATACGCAGTATTTT. Translation gives CSASGTSGYTDTQYF.

The V and J genes are TRBV20-1 and TRBJ2-7, with TRBD2 matching over 7 bases. Germline loops: CDR1 DFQATT, CDR2 SNEGSKA (reference sequence). Trimming removed 5 bases from V and 2 bases from J; junction bases left unmatched: 12. The CDR3 loop spans 15 amino acids. The CDR3 bases are TGCAGTGCTCTAGCGGAAGATTTTTCAGCCTACGAGCAGTACTTC. It translates to CSALAEDFSAYEQYF.

This clonotype was detected ten times or more. This rearrangement joins TRBV4-1 to TRBJ1-1; D remains unclear. The CDR3 runs to 14 residues. Germline V CDR1 and CDR2: MGHRA, YSYEKL. With 1 base removed from V and 3 bases from J, the gap between germline ends came to 9 bases. The CDR3 protein is CASSQGLLHTEAFF. DNA of the CDR3: TGCGCCAGCAGCCAAGGGCTCTTGCACACTGAAGCTTTCTTT.

This clonotype has a count of ten or more. The chain combines TRBV3-1 with TRBJ2-1, with D perhaps matching TRBD1 (5 bases). The CDR3 has 13 amino acids. Trimming removed 2 bases at V and 5 bases at J, with 7 bases between. Germline V gives CDR1 LGHDT, CDR2 YNNKEL (reference sequence). The CDR3 DNA reads TGTGCCAGCAGCCAAATAGGGGACAATGAGCAGTTCTTC. It is translated as CASSQIGDNEQFF.

This clonotype was seen repeatedly, ten times or more. The V and J genes are TRBV10-2 and TRBJ2-1; TRBD1 aligns across 10 bases. This CDR3 has 19 amino acids. V lost 3 bases to trimming and J lost 7 bases; unmatched junction nucleotides: 18. Per germline, CDR1 WSHSY and CDR2 SAAADI. This CDR3 is CASSDRDRGDWGILNEQFF. The CDR3 nucleotides read TGCGCCAGCAGTGACCGGGACAGGGGTGATTGGGGGATTTTGAATGAGCAGTTCTTC.

This clonotype was observed many times. This chain uses TRBV27 with TRBJ1-6; 9 positions agree with TRBD1. The J segment lost 4 bases and the V segment lost 6 bases, leaving 10 bases of the junction unmatched. From germline, CDR1 is MNHEY and CDR2 SMNVEV (reference sequence). This CDR3 spans 17 amino acids. The CDR3 DNA reads TGTGCCAGCAGCCCAACGGGACAGGGTTATTATAATTCACCCCTCCACTTT. It encodes CASSPTGQGYYNSPLHF.

This clonotype was picked up many times. This chain links TRBV24-1 with TRBJ2-1; 9 bases align to TRBD2. V shed 7 bases and J 7 bases; nucleotides not matched to a gene: 10. Germline V gene sequence: CDR1 KGHDR, CDR2 SFDVKD. This CDR3 comprises 15 residues. The CDR3 DNA is TGTGCCACCAGCTCTAGCGGGGAAGGCAGGAATGAGCAGTTCTTC. It yields the protein CATSSSGEGRNEQFF.

This clonotype was counted ten times or more. V is TRBV12-3 or TRBV12-4 and J is TRBJ2-5, with 12 bases aligning to TRBD2. With 3 bases clipped from V and 5 bases from J, the junction kept 7 bases outside the gene matches. CDR3 length equals 16 residues. CDR3 region: CASSLLGTSGRETQYF. CDR3 in DNA: TGTGCCAGCAGTTTGCTCGGGACTAGCGGGCGGGAGACCCAGTACTTC.

The sample holds many counts of this clonotype. The V gene is TRBV24-1, the J gene TRBJ2-7; unclear D gene. Looked up from germline, CDR1 is KGHDR and CDR2 is SFDVKD. The CDR3 covers 15 residues. V lost 12 bases to trimming and J lost 6 bases, with 26 bases between them. CDR3 loop: CAVAASQAGKGEQYF. The CDR3 DNA reads TGTGCCGTCGCAGCCAGCCAGGCTGGGAAGGGCGAGCAGTACTTC.

This clonotype has a count of ten or more. CDR3 protein: CSASRGGVQPQHF. In DNA form, the CDR3 reads TGCAGTGCCTCACGCGGAGGGGTTCAGCCCCAGCATTTT. The rearrangement links TRBV20-1 to TRBJ1-5; D perhaps matches TRBD1 (5 bases). The CDR3 sequence is 13 residues long. V shed 6 bases and J shed 6 bases, with 15 bases lying between them. Germline values: CDR1 DFQATT, CDR2 SNEGSKA (reference sequence).

This chain links TRBV4-3 with TRBJ2-7; D not resolved. V was shortened by 0 bases and J by 0 bases, with 6 bases between the two germline ends. CDR1 is LGHNA, CDR2 YSLEER, per germline. The CDR3 totals 14 residues. The CDR3: CASSQEMSSYEQYF. Here the CDR3 DNA reads TGCGCCAGCAGCCAAGAAATGAGCTCCTACGAGCAGTACTTC.

V and J are TRBV29-1 and TRBJ2-7; TRBD1 aligns across 8 bases. Germline assignment: CDR1 SQVTM and CDR2 ANQGSEA. This CDR3 is built from 13 residues. J lost 5 bases, V lost 7 bases, and 10 bases had no gene match. CDR3 region: CSARTGLYHEQYF. The CDR3 DNA is TGCAGCGCCCGGACAGGGCTATACCACGAGCAGTACTTC.

This clonotype came up a few times. The chain couples TRBV20-1 to TRBJ2-1, with D uncertain. Germline V gives CDR1 DFQATT, CDR2 SNEGSKA (reference sequence). Trimming left V 3 bases short and J 3 bases short, with 9 bases between. The length of the CDR3 is 13 residues. CDR3 nucleotide sequence: TGCAGTGCTAGCCCTGGGGACTACAATGAGCAGTTCTTC. This encodes CSASPGDYNEQFF.

The chain combines TRBV7-2 with TRBJ2-3; D not certain. The J call is doubtful: the DNA matches TRBJ1-5 better. This CDR3 contains 14 residues. CDR1 SGHTA and CDR2 FQGNSA come from the germline V gene. DNA of the CDR3: TGTGCCAGCAGCTTAGTAACCGACCTGGATACGCAGCATTTT. Its translation is CASSLVTDLDTQHF.

This clonotype was counted at least ten times. V gene TRBV6-5 combines with J gene TRBJ2-1; D gene uncertain. Trimming took off 4 bases at V and 5 bases at J, with 9 bases between the two ends. The CDR3 has 13 residues. Germline V gene lookup returns CDR1 MNHEY and CDR2 SVGAGI. CDR3: CASSSGPNNEQFF. In nucleotides, the CDR3 is TGTGCCAGCAGTTCAGGTCCCAACAATGAGCAGTTCTTC.